The next 17 T cell receptor beta chains were all read from a single sample in a study of cytomegalovirus exposure and HLA in healthy donors. PCR primers comprised 60 Vbeta and 13 Jbeta primers. Measured with immunoSEQ multiplex PCR; TCRdb has only the in-frame clones, and not every one. Of approximately 110,000 clones listed, 80% to 85% are singletons. Sequencing was carried out using PBMCs. These receptors were collected from a man aged 25-45 years in good health and CMV-seropositive.

The chain has TRBV5-1 and TRBJ2-5; 11 nucleotides agree with TRBD1. There are 15 residues in the CDR3. V lost 5 bases, J lost 5 bases, and 8 bases stayed unmatched. Per germline, CDR1 SGHRS and CDR2 YFSETQ. In nucleotides, the CDR3 is TGCGCCAGCAGTACCGGGACAGGGGGGGGCGAGACCCAGTACTTC. Encoded protein: CASSTGTGGGETQYF.

The chain joins TRBV2 to TRBJ2-1; TRBD2 matches at 10 bases. Germline V gene sequence: CDR1 SNHLY, CDR2 FYNNEI. The J segment lost 4 bases and the V segment lost 10 bases, leaving 10 bases of the junction unmatched. The CDR3 contains 15 residues. CDR3 in amino acids: CATAFSSGGYNEQFF. The CDR3 region has the DNA TGTGCCACCGCCTTTTCTAGCGGGGGTTACAATGAGCAGTTCTTC. Variable domain in full (rest from reference TRBV2 and TRBJ2-1): EPEVTQTPSHQVTQMGQEVILRCVPISNHLYFYWYRQILGQKVEFLVSFYNNEISEKSEIFDDQFSVERPDGSNFTLKIRSTKLEDSAMYFCATAFSSGGYNEQFFGPGTRLTVL.

The chain joins TRBV6-4 to TRBJ1-1, with 9 bases lining up with TRBD1. This CDR3 is 15 amino acids long. Unmatched junction bases numbered 11, after V lost 6 bases and J lost 6 bases. Germline lookup yields CDR1 MRHNA and CDR2 SNTAGT. The CDR3 DNA follows: TGTGCCAGCAGGGAGGTCCCGGGACAGGGATCTGAAGCTTTCTTT. Translating it yields CASREVPGQGSEAFF.

The chain recombines TRBV6-1 with TRBJ2-5, with D unresolved. Looked up from germline, CDR1 is MNHNS and CDR2 is SASEGT. CDR3 length: 13 residues. V was clipped by 8 bases and J by 3 bases, with 13 bases between them. In DNA, the CDR3 is TGTGCCAGCGATAGAGGTGTCGAAGAGACCCAGTACTTC. It codes for CASDRGVEETQYF.

V gene TRBV4-2 combines with J gene TRBJ2-5, with 7 bases that match TRBD2. Germline CDR1 is LGHNA and CDR2 is YNFKEQ. Unmatched junction bases numbered 8, after V lost 1 base and J lost 0 bases. The CDR3 covers 17 residues. CDR3 coding DNA: TGTGCCAGCAGCCAAGGTAGACTAGCCGTGTACCAAGAGACCCAGTACTTC. This codes for CASSQGRLAVYQETQYF.

In this sample, this clone turned up a few times. The V and J genes are TRBV30 and TRBJ2-3, with a tentative D call TRBD2 (5 bases). The CDR3 covers 13 residues. Trimming stripped 4 bases from V and 6 bases from J, with 14 bases between. CDR1 and CDR2 (germline): GTSNPN, SVGIG (reference sequence). In nucleotides, the CDR3 is TGTGCCTGGACAAGGAGGTCGGGGGATACGCAGTATTTT. This encodes CAWTRRSGDTQYF.

The V and J genes are TRBV19 and TRBJ1-2, with D perhaps matching TRBD1 (5 bases). V was pared by 5 bases and J by 5 bases, with 15 bases between. This CDR3 has 14 residues. In germline, CDR1 is LNHDA, CDR2 SQIVND (reference sequence). The CDR3 DNA sequence: TGTGCCAGTAGTCACAAGGGCGGGGCGTATGGCTACACCTTC. As protein: CASSHKGGAYGYTF.

DNA of the CDR3: TGTGCCAGCAGCCCCCCTTTTGATGAGCAGTTCTTC. Translation gives CASSPPFDEQFF. V is TRBV7-2 and J is TRBJ2-1, with unresolved D. Germline CDR1 reads SGHTA; CDR2 reads FQGNSA. The CDR3 sequence is 12 residues long. The V and J ends lost 5 bases and 8 bases respectively, with 10 bases between them.

This clone appeared once. V is TRBV11-2 and J is TRBJ2-3; the D gene is possibly TRBD1 (5 bases). V lost 0 bases, J lost 5 bases, and 15 bases lay in between. Looked up from germline, CDR1 is SGHAT and CDR2 is FQNNGV. This CDR3 contains 16 residues. The CDR3 nucleotides read TGTGCCAGCAGCTTAGATCCGTGGGGCCCGAGAGATACGCAGTATTTT. Its translation: CASSLDPWGPRDTQYF. Combining the CDR3 with reference TRBV11-2 and TRBJ2-3 gives the whole variable domain EAGVAQSPRYKIIEKRQSVAFWCNPISGHATLYWYQQILGQGPKLLIQFQNNGVVDDSQLPKDRFSAERLKGVDSTLKIQPAKLEDSAVYLCASSLDPWGPRDTQYFGPGTRLTVL.

The chain couples TRBV28 to TRBJ1-1, with TRBD1 as a possible D gene (5 bases). Germline loops: CDR1 MDHEN, CDR2 SYDVKM. Trimming cost V 5 bases and J 0 bases, with 16 bases left between them. The length of the CDR3 is 16 residues. The CDR3 nucleotides read TGTGCCAGCAGTGGTTCGCCCCAGGGTATGAACACTGAAGCTTTCTTT. Its protein product is CASSGSPQGMNTEAFF.

V gene TRBV15 combines with J gene TRBJ2-5; the match to TRBD1 covers 7 bases. The length of the CDR3 is 15 residues. Germline CDR1 LNHNV, CDR2 YYDKDF (reference sequence). V lost 3 bases and J lost 4; bases outside the gene matches: 8. CDR3 sequence (DNA): TGTGCCACCAGCAGGGGAACAGGGGAAGGAGAGACCCAGTACTTC. This codes for CATSRGTGEGETQYF. The whole variable domain, remainder taken from reference TRBV15 and TRBJ2-5, is DAMVIQNPRYQVTQFGKPVTLSCSQTLNHNVMYWYQQKSSQAPKLLFHYYDKDFNNEADTPDNFQSRRPNTSFCFLDIRSPGLGDTAMYLCATSRGTGEGETQYFGPGTRLLVL.

In the case of this clone: In this CDR3 the conserved last residue, phenylalanine or tryptophan, is missing, so a read error is likely. The rearrangement joins TRBV10-3 to TRBJ1-6, with D maybe TRBD1 (5 bases). Germline V lookup: CDR1 ENHRY, CDR2 SYGVKD. Trimming pared 4 bases from V and 0 bases from J, leaving 13 bases between. The CDR3 extends over 17 amino acids. CDR3 in DNA: TGTGCCATCAGTGCAACCACAGGAAGCTCCTATAATTCACCCCTCCACCTT. This codes for CAISATTGSSYNSPLHL.

The J gene is TRBJ2-1, the V gene TRBV4-2; D ambiguous. This CDR3 spans 12 amino acids. Germline assignment: CDR1 LGHNA and CDR2 YNFKEQ. Trimming stripped 1 base from V and 7 bases from J, with 5 bases between. CDR3 bases: TGTGCCAGCAGCCAAGTTCTTAATGAGCAGTTCTTC. This gives the protein CASSQVLNEQFF.

The J gene is TRBJ1-2, the V gene TRBV9; 7 bases agree with TRBD1. Losses at the gene ends were 3 bases for V and 3 bases for J; bases not matched to a gene: 8. From germline, CDR1 is SGDLS and CDR2 YYNGEE. This CDR3 is 15 amino acids long. In DNA, the CDR3 is TGTGCCAGCAGCGACTGGACAGGCGCTGACTATGGCTACACCTTC. Protein sequence: CASSDWTGADYGYTF.

This chain joins TRBV5-8 and TRBJ2-3; 8 bases are shared with TRBD2. Unmatched junction bases numbered 4, after V lost 2 bases and J lost 5 bases. The V gene's germline CDR1 is SGHTS and CDR2 YDEGEE. The CDR3 runs 14 residues. CDR3: CASSFQRGIDTQYF. Written as DNA, the CDR3 is TGTGCCAGCAGCTTTCAGCGGGGGATAGATACGCAGTATTTT.

The gene calls are TRBV10-1 and TRBJ1-2, with D tentatively TRBD1 (6 bases). Trimming cost V 4 bases and J 7 bases, with 13 bases left between them. CDR1 is WNHNN and CDR2 is SYGVQD in the germline V gene (reference sequence). The CDR3 has 13 amino acids. The CDR3 spells CASSGYDRSGYTF. The DNA of the CDR3 is TGCGCCAGCAGTGGATATGACAGGTCTGGCTACACCTTC.

This sequence joins TRBV27 and TRBJ1-5; 8 bases are a match to TRBD1. The trim removed 4 bases at V and 4 bases at J, leaving 6 bases unmatched. This CDR3 has 15 amino acids. CDR1 is MNHEY, CDR2 SMNVEV, per germline (reference sequence). The DNA of the CDR3 is TGTGCCAGCAGTTACGGGACAGGCTATAATCAGCCCCAGCATTTT. This encodes CASSYGTGYNQPQHF.